What follows is one T cell receptor (beta chain) and its context. The table came from immunoSEQ multiplex PCR; TCRdb's copy has only in-frame clones and leaves some out. The table lists 5,500 to 7,000 clones, 33% of them singletons. This specimen belongs to a study of graft-versus-host responses after intestinal transplantation. For the study at large: Multivisceral, liver-intestinal, or isolated intestinal transplants were received by the recipients. The whole recipient group had anti-thymocyte globulin induction followed by tacrolimus and steroids for around three years.

With some 200,000 irradiated, violet-dye-labeled stimulator cells, some 200,000 CFSE-labeled responder cells were plated. Following the reaction, CD3+CD4+ and CD3+CD8+ responders that were proliferating and CFSE-low underwent sorting. The germline CDR1 and CDR2 sequences are SEHNR and FQNEAQ (reference sequence). The CDR3 covers 14 residues. Deletions cut 3 bases from V and 0 bases from J, with 8 bases between. V and J are TRBV7-9 and TRBJ1-1; TRBD1 might be the D (5 bases). Sequenced material: alloreactive CD8+ T cells from a mixed lymphocyte reaction culture, taken before intestinal transplant. Subset reported: CFSE-low proliferating T cells sorted from approximately six-day pre-transplant mixed lymphocyte reaction (GvH or HvG direction). The source of this sequence is a human patient who received an intestinal transplant. CDR3 sequence reads: CASSFWGMNTEAFF. CDR3 coding DNA: TGTGCCAGCAGCTTCTGGGGCATGAACACTGAAGCTTTCTTT.